These 32 T cell receptor beta chains came from one sample sequenced in a study of T cell repertoires in cytomegalovirus infection. TCRdb itself ran the reads through MiXCR, one entry per CDR3 protein. The data hold just over 150,000 distinct CDR3 sequences, with around 20% observed a single time. Sequenced sample: PBMCs. These receptors were obtained from a human donor in good health (CMV status not recorded). Some clones in this sample may be carry-over from other donors' samples.

The chain couples TRBV12-3 or TRBV12-4 to TRBJ2-5; the D call may be TRBD1 or TRBD2 (5 bases each). V shed 2 bases and J shed 5 bases, with 15 bases lying between them. The CDR3 has 15 amino acids. CDR3 sequence (DNA): TGTGCCAGCAGTTTATATAGGGGAGCGACGGAGACCCAGTACTTC. It translates to CASSLYRGATETQYF.

The table lists this clonotype with many counts. V gene TRBV7-2 combines with J gene TRBJ1-1; possibly TRBD1 for D (6 bases). The CDR3 consists of 15 residues. V shed 3 bases and J shed 1 base, with 12 bases lying between them. Germline CDR1 and CDR2: SGHTA and FQGNSA. CDR3 bases: TGTGCCAGCAGCTTGTCCCCCAGGGGGAACACTGAAGCTTTCTTT. Its protein product is CASSLSPRGNTEAFF. The full variable domain, its missing parts supplied by reference TRBV7-2 and TRBJ1-1, is GAGVSQSPSNKVTEKGKDVELRCDPISGHTALYWYRQSLGQGLEFLIYFQGNSAPDKSGLPSDRFSAERTGGSVSTLTIQRTQQEDSAVYLCASSLSPRGNTEAFFGQGTRLTVV.

This clonotype was observed at least ten times. This rearrangement joins TRBV7-6 to TRBJ1-5, with no clear D. The V gene's germline CDR1 is SGHVS and CDR2 FNYEAQ. V was trimmed by 1 base and J by 3 bases, leaving 13 bases between them. This CDR3 has 16 residues. CDR3 in amino acids: CASSLGSRAANQPQHF. The DNA for the CDR3 is TGTGCCAGCAGCTTAGGAAGCCGGGCAGCCAATCAGCCCCAGCATTTT.

This clonotype was counted between two and nine times. CDR3 amino acids: CASRTGDGWANVLTF. The CDR3 DNA sequence: TGTGCCAGTCGGACAGGTGACGGCTGGGCCAACGTCCTGACTTTC. The chain is built from TRBV28 and TRBJ2-6; 7 nucleotides align to TRBD1. CDR3 length equals 15 residues. Germline CDR1 MDHEN, CDR2 SYDVKM. With V trimmed by 9 bases and J by 5 bases, 10 bases remained unmatched.

This clonotype occurred a few times. This sequence joins TRBV6-2 or TRBV6-3 and TRBJ2-7; TRBD2 aligns across 11 bases. The CDR3 consists of 16 residues. V was pared by 6 bases and J by 1 base, with 8 bases of the junction left unmatched. Germline assignment: CDR1 MNHEY and CDR2 SVGEGT. The CDR3 is CASRTLAGGTSYEQYF. The DNA of the CDR3 is TGTGCCAGCAGGACCTTAGCGGGAGGGACGTCCTACGAGCAGTACTTC.

This clonotype was observed a handful of times. This chain uses TRBV5-1 with TRBJ2-5, with TRBD2 matching over 9 bases. V shed 5 bases and J 2 bases; nucleotides not matched to a gene: 10. Per the germline V gene, CDR1 is SGHRS and CDR2 is YFSETQ. The CDR3 covers 16 residues. The CDR3 nucleotides read TGCGCCAGCAGGGCTGAAGCGGGGGGAGGGCAAGAGACCCAGTACTTC. It is translated as CASRAEAGGGQETQYF.

The chain is built from TRBV6-5 and TRBJ1-4; possibly TRBD1 for D (6 bases). Germline V gene sequence: CDR1 MNHEY, CDR2 SVGAGI. The CDR3 has 15 amino acids. The ends were cut back, 5 bases at V and 10 bases at J, with 20 bases in the middle. The CDR3 nucleotides read TGTGCCAGCAGTCCCGCTACAGGGACTCCACGAAAACTGTTTTTT. Encoded protein: CASSPATGTPRKLFF.

The V gene is TRBV6-1, the J gene TRBJ1-1; 10 nucleotides agree with TRBD1. Germline assignment: CDR1 MNHNS and CDR2 SASEGT. This CDR3 has 13 residues. Unmatched junction bases numbered 4, after V lost 2 bases and J lost 10 bases. The CDR3 protein is CASSELTGGLAFF. CDR3 nucleotide sequence: TGTGCCAGCAGTGAATTGACAGGGGGCTTAGCTTTCTTT.

The rearrangement links TRBV6-1 to TRBJ1-3; weak D call: TRBD1 (5 bases). The V and J ends lost 8 bases and 0 bases respectively, with 11 bases between them. This CDR3 spans 14 amino acids. The V gene's germline CDR1 is MNHNS and CDR2 SASEGT. The CDR3: CASRGTASGNTIYF. The CDR3, as DNA: TGTGCCAGCCGCGGGACGGCCTCTGGAAACACCATATATTTT.

This clonotype was detected many times. The chain is built from TRBV6-2 or TRBV6-3 and TRBJ2-1, with 10 bases that match TRBD2. The CDR3 contains 17 residues. Trimming cost V 0 bases and J 4 bases; bases outside gene matches: 6. Germline CDR1 is MNHEY and CDR2 is SVGEGT. Here the CDR3 reads CASSYSPSGGLYNEQFF. The CDR3 bases are TGTGCCAGCAGTTACTCGCCTAGCGGGGGCCTATACAATGAGCAGTTCTTC.

This clonotype was picked up many times. This sequence joins TRBV11-2 and TRBJ1-1; possibly TRBD1 for D (5 bases). CDR3 length: 15 residues. The V gene's germline CDR1 is SGHAT and CDR2 FQNNGV. Trimming took 2 bases from V and 5 from J, leaving 15 bases between them. The chain's CDR3 is CASSLSLGGGTEAFF. The CDR3 DNA follows: TGTGCCAGCAGCTTATCCCTCGGCGGGGGAACTGAAGCTTTCTTT.

The sample holds one count of this clonotype. The J gene is TRBJ1-2, the V gene TRBV2; D gene ambiguous. The V end lost 0 bases, the J end lost 2 bases, and 10 bases lay between the germline ends. The CDR3 is 15 residues long. Germline V gives CDR1 SNHLY, CDR2 FYNNEI. The CDR3 bases are TGTGCCAGCAGTGAAGCGCTTTCGGTCAACTATGGCTACACCTTC. Its protein is CASSEALSVNYGYTF.

This clonotype showed up just a few times. The genes are TRBV19 and TRBJ1-1; D unclear. CDR3 length: 15 residues. The ends were cut back, 6 bases at V and 2 bases at J, with 16 bases in the middle. In germline, CDR1 is LNHDA, CDR2 SQIVND (reference sequence). CDR3 sequence: CASRITGSPNTEAFF. The CDR3 coding sequence is TGTGCCAGTAGGATTACCGGGTCCCCCAACACTGAAGCTTTCTTT.

The V and J genes are TRBV20-1 and TRBJ2-1, with 11 bases lining up with TRBD2. The length of the CDR3 is 17 residues. From germline, CDR1 is DFQATT and CDR2 SNEGSKA (reference sequence). V gave up 7 bases and J gave up 4 bases; unmatched junction bases: 15. This CDR3 reads CSGRRGSGRVEYNEQFF. In DNA form, the CDR3 reads TGCAGTGGCAGACGAGGTAGCGGGAGGGTAGAATACAATGAGCAGTTCTTC.

V gene TRBV29-1 combines with J gene TRBJ2-6; 9 nucleotides align to TRBD1. V lost 5 bases, J lost 2 bases, and 10 bases stayed unmatched. This CDR3 is 17 amino acids long. Germline V gene sequence: CDR1 SQVTM, CDR2 ANQGSEA. CDR3 residues: CSVLRTGDDPGANVLTF. The CDR3 region has the DNA TGCAGCGTTTTAAGGACAGGGGACGATCCTGGGGCCAACGTCCTGACTTTC.

This clonotype has ten or more counts. This chain connects TRBV11-2 to TRBJ2-3, with TRBD1 matching over 8 bases. V lost 4 bases and J lost 6; bases outside the gene matches: 6. The CDR3 has 14 residues. CDR1 is SGHAT and CDR2 is FQNNGV in the germline V gene. The CDR3 sequence is CASSSGTGWDTQYF. In DNA, the CDR3 is TGTGCCAGCAGCTCCGGGACAGGATGGGATACGCAGTATTTT.

This clonotype was counted many times. This chain connects TRBV7-3 to TRBJ1-1, with no clear D. Germline-derived CDR1 and CDR2 are SGHTA and FQGTGA. Trimming shortened V by 5 bases and J by 0 bases, and 7 bases separated the two germline ends. The CDR3 is made up of 13 amino acids. DNA for the CDR3: TGTGCCAGCAGCCCGAGCATGAACACTGAAGCTTTCTTT. Protein: CASSPSMNTEAFF.

This clonotype was observed a few times. This chain uses TRBV6-2 or TRBV6-3 with TRBJ2-7; TRBD2 is a possible D gene (5 bases). The CDR3 sequence is 13 residues long. The V end lost 5 bases, the J end lost 4 bases, and 12 bases lay between the germline ends. Germline V gives CDR1 MNHEY, CDR2 SVGEGT. The CDR3 here is CASSPGSEYEQYF. The CDR3 coding sequence is TGTGCCAGCAGTCCGGGGAGCGAATACGAGCAGTACTTC.

This chain links TRBV4-2 with TRBJ1-6; 9 positions match TRBD1. Germline CDR1 is LGHNA and CDR2 is YNFKEQ. The CDR3 sequence is 17 residues long. With V trimmed by 0 bases and J by 8 bases, 8 bases remained unmatched. The chain's CDR3 is CASSQEGQGYGDSPLHF. In DNA, the CDR3 is TGTGCCAGCAGCCAAGAGGGACAGGGATATGGCGATTCACCCCTCCACTTT.

This clonotype was seen many times. The J gene is TRBJ2-3, the V gene TRBV7-6; TRBD1 aligns across 10 bases. The V gene end was trimmed by 4 bases and the J gene end by 1 base; junction bases not matched to a gene: 5. The CDR3 is 16 amino acids. The germline V gene encodes CDR1 SGHVS and CDR2 FNYEAQ. Here the CDR3 DNA reads TGTGCCAGCAGCTCCTACGGGACAGGGGGCACAGATACGCAGTATTTT. Residues: CASSSYGTGGTDTQYF.

The chain has TRBV4-3 and TRBJ2-6; D is ambiguous. Germline CDR1 is LGHNA and CDR2 is YSLEER. V was pared by 0 bases and J by 0 bases, with 6 bases between. The CDR3 is 16 amino acids. The CDR3 coding sequence is TGCGCCAGCAGCCAAGACGTGAGCTCTGGGGCCAACGTCCTGACTTTC. Translation: CASSQDVSSGANVLTF.

In this sample, this clonotype turned up many times. The rearrangement uses TRBV7-3 and TRBJ1-1; tentative D call: TRBD1 (5 bases). Per germline, CDR1 SGHTA and CDR2 FQGTGA. This CDR3 comprises 15 residues. V gave up 5 bases and J gave up 0 bases, with 13 bases separating them. CDR3 bases: TGTGCCAGCAGCCTAATGGGACGGGTGAACACTGAAGCTTTCTTT. This codes for CASSLMGRVNTEAFF.

This chain links TRBV11-2 with TRBJ2-5, with 9 bases aligning to TRBD2. J lost 5 bases, V lost 5 bases, and 9 bases had no gene match. CDR1 and CDR2 (germline): SGHAT, FQNNGV. The CDR3 length is 15 residues. The CDR3 DNA reads as TGTGCCAGCAGCATTCGCGGGGGGGCCCAGGAGACCCAGTACTTC. Translation: CASSIRGGAQETQYF.

The V and J genes are TRBV5-6 and TRBJ2-1; 8 positions match TRBD1. The V gene end was trimmed by 5 bases and the J gene end by 0 bases; junction bases not matched to a gene: 1. The CDR3 is 14 amino acids. In germline, CDR1 is SGHDT, CDR2 YYEEEE. The DNA for the CDR3 is TGTGCCAGCAGGGGACAGGTCTCCTACAATGAGCAGTTCTTC. Amino acid sequence: CASRGQVSYNEQFF. The full variable domain, with the rest looked up from reference TRBV5-6 and TRBJ2-1, is DAGVTQSPTHLIKTRGQQVTLRCSPKSGHDTVSWYQQALGQGPQFIFQYYEEEERQRGNFPDRFSGHQFPNYSSELNVNALLLGDSALYLCASRGQVSYNEQFFGPGTRLTVL.

This clonotype has just a few counts. This chain uses TRBV4-1 with TRBJ2-1; D remains unclear. The V end lost 3 bases, the J end lost 6 bases, and 6 bases lay between the germline ends. This CDR3 is built from 12 residues. The germline V gene encodes CDR1 MGHRA and CDR2 YSYEKL. The CDR3 DNA reads TGCGCCAGCAGCCAGACGGGCAATGAGCAGTTCTTC. Its protein is CASSQTGNEQFF.

Many counts were recorded for this clonotype. V gene TRBV5-1 combines with J gene TRBJ1-1; possible D gene TRBD1, 6 bases. The CDR3 runs to 15 residues. Germline-derived CDR1 and CDR2 are SGHRS and YFSETQ. V lost 4 bases to trimming and J lost 3 bases, with 16 bases between them. The CDR3 region is CASSIQGSSDTEAFF. The CDR3 region has the DNA TGCGCCAGCAGCATACAGGGTAGTAGTGACACTGAAGCTTTCTTT.

The sample holds a few counts of this clonotype. The chain uses TRBV6-2 or TRBV6-3 and TRBJ1-5; D call uncertain. V was trimmed by 4 bases and J by 3 bases, leaving 10 bases between them. The germline gives CDR1 MNHEY, CDR2 SVGEGT. The CDR3 covers 14 residues. The CDR3 region is CASSFRLANQPQHF. The CDR3 coding sequence is TGTGCCAGCAGTTTTCGACTCGCCAATCAGCCCCAGCATTTT.

The chain uses TRBV12-3 or TRBV12-4 and TRBJ2-7; no firm D call. This CDR3 is built from 14 residues. Trimming took 1 base from V and 6 from J, leaving 13 bases between them. In nucleotides, the CDR3 is TGTGCCAGCAGTTTAGGGCAATTAAACGGCGAGCAGTACTTC. This sequence encodes CASSLGQLNGEQYF.

In this sample, this clonotype turned up a few times. The genes are TRBV29-1 and TRBJ2-7; D uncertain. The CDR3 totals 11 residues. V was trimmed by 7 bases and J by 3 bases, leaving 10 bases between them. CDR1 is SQVTM, CDR2 ANQGSEA, per germline. The CDR3 region is CSALELYEQYF. In DNA, the CDR3 is TGCAGCGCTCTTGAACTCTACGAGCAGTACTTC.

The chain has TRBV7-9 and TRBJ1-2, with a possible D match to TRBD1 (5 bases). The germline V gene encodes CDR1 SEHNR and CDR2 FQNEAQ (reference sequence). The length of the CDR3 is 12 residues. The V and J ends lost 5 bases and 8 bases respectively, with 12 bases between them. This chain's CDR3 is CASSMGRSGYTF. For the CDR3, the DNA is TGTGCCAGCAGCATGGGACGGTCCGGCTACACCTTC.

The chain links TRBV23-1 to TRBJ1-1; tentative D call: TRBD1 (6 bases). TRBV23-1 is an ORF; its function is uncertain. This CDR3 comprises 14 residues. Deletions cut 9 bases from V and 1 base from J, with 15 bases between. This CDR3 is CARGGWEKNTEAFF. The DNA for the CDR3 is TGCGCCAGAGGGGGGTGGGAGAAGAACACTGAAGCTTTCTTT.

V is TRBV28 and J is TRBJ2-7, with a weak D call TRBD1 (5 bases). Trimming shortened V by 6 bases and J by 8 bases, and 17 bases separated the two germline ends. This CDR3 comprises 13 residues. From germline, CDR1 is MDHEN and CDR2 SYDVKM. CDR3 region: CASSLDRIGQQYF. The DNA for the CDR3 is TGTGCCAGCAGCCTAGACAGAATTGGCCAGCAGTACTTC.